The 6 T cell receptor beta chains in this list originate from one sample, sequenced in a study of cytomegalovirus exposure and HLA in healthy donors. Vbeta (60) and Jbeta (13) primers were used in the PCR. The table came from immunoSEQ multiplex PCR; TCRdb's copy has only in-frame clones and leaves some out. The table has under 200,000 clones, roughly 75% seen once. Sequenced: PBMCs. The receptors were gathered from a male donor in good health and CMV-seronegative.

J is TRBJ2-7 and V is TRBV27; D possibly corresponds to TRBD2 (5 bases). This CDR3 comprises 15 residues. Germline V CDR1 and CDR2: MNHEY, SMNVEV (reference sequence). Trimming shortened V by 5 bases and J by 3 bases, and 17 bases separated the two germline ends. The CDR3 spells CASSPRRGPHYEQYF. CDR3 nucleotide sequence: TGTGCCAGCAGTCCCCGAAGAGGGCCCCACTACGAGCAGTACTTC.

This clone came up a few times. J is TRBJ1-5 and V is TRBV6-5, with D possibly being TRBD1 (5 bases). Trimming shortened V by 4 bases and J by 6 bases, and 10 bases separated the two germline ends. The CDR3 runs 13 residues. Germline values: CDR1 MNHEY, CDR2 SVGAGI. The CDR3 coding sequence is TGTGCCAGCAGTTTGATGGGGGGTCAGCCCCAGCATTTT. Amino acids: CASSLMGGQPQHF.

The genes are TRBV6-1 and TRBJ1-3; D is undetermined. The CDR3 has 14 residues. In germline, CDR1 is MNHNS, CDR2 SASEGT. The V end was cut by 4 bases, the J end by 1 base, with 8 bases between. The CDR3 reads CASSGTFSGNTIYF. In DNA, the CDR3 is TGTGCCAGCAGTGGAACTTTTTCTGGAAACACCATATATTTT.

The V call is TRBV28, the J call TRBJ2-3; TRBD1 is a possible D gene (5 bases). Germline V lookup: CDR1 MDHEN, CDR2 SYDVKM. Deletions cut 4 bases from V and 5 bases from J, with 7 bases between. The CDR3 has 12 amino acids. CDR3 DNA sequence: TGTGCCAGCAGTTCAGGGCAAGATACGCAGTATTTT. It codes for CASSSGQDTQYF. Full variable domain (outside the CDR3, taken from reference TRBV28 and TRBJ2-3): DVKVTQSSRYLVKRTGEKVFLECVQDMDHENMFWYRQDPGLGLRLIYFSYDVKMKEKGDIPEGYSVSREKKERFSLILESASTNQTSMYLCASSSGQDTQYFGPGTRLTVL.

This sequence joins TRBV5-6 and TRBJ2-1; a weak D match, TRBD2 (7 bases). V lost 2 bases and J 9 bases, leaving 21 bases between the germline ends. Germline CDR1 is SGHDT and CDR2 is YYEEEE. This CDR3 region has 16 residues. CDR3 DNA sequence: TGTGCCAGCAGCTTCCAAGCGAGGGGGGGCCTGGGTGAGCAGTTCTTC. Protein sequence: CASSFQARGGLGEQFF.

The genes are TRBV2 and TRBJ2-7; no reliable D call. CDR3 length equals 14 residues. Germline lookup yields CDR1 SNHLY and CDR2 FYNNEI. The V gene lost 2 bases and the J gene lost 6 bases, with 14 bases spanning the gap. The CDR3 nucleotides read TGTGCCAGCAGTGAATTCACAGCTGGTGTCGAGCAGTACTTC. This encodes CASSEFTAGVEQYF.